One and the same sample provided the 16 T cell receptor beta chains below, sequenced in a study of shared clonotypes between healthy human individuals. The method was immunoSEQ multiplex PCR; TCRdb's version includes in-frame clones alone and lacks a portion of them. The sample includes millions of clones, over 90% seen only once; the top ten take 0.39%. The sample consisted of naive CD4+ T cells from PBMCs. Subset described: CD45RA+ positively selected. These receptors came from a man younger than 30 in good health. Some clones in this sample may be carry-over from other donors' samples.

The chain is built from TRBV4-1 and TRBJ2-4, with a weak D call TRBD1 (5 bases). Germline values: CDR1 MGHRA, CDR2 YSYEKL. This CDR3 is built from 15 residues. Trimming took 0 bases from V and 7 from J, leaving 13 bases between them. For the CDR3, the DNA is TGCGCCAGCAGCCAAGAAGGCAGGGCGTCTAACATTCAGTACTTC. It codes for CASSQEGRASNIQYF.

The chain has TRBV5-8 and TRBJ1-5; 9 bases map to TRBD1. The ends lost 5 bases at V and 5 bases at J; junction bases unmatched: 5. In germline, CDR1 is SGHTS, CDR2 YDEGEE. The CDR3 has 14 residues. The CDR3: CASSSRTGDQPQHF. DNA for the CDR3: TGTGCCAGCAGTTCCCGGACAGGGGATCAGCCCCAGCATTTT.

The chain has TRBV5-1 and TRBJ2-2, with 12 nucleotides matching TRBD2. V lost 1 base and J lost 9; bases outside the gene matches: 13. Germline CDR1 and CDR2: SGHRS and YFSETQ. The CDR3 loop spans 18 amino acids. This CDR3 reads CASSLNPLTSGRDRELFF. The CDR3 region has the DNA TGCGCCAGCAGCTTGAATCCCTTGACTAGCGGGAGAGATCGGGAGCTGTTTTTT.

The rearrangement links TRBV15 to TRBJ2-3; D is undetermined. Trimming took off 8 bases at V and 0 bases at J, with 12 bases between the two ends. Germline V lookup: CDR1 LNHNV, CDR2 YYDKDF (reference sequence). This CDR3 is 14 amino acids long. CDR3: CATQLAASTDTQYF. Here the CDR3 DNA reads TGTGCCACCCAACTGGCGGCTAGCACAGATACGCAGTATTTT.

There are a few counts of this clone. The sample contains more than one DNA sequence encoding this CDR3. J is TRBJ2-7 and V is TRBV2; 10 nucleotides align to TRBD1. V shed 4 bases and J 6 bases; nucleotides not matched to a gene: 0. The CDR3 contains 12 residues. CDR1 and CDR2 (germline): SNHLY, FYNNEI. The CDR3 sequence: CASSGTGGEQYF. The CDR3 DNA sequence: TGTGCCAGCAGTGGGACAGGGGGCGAGCAGTACTTC.

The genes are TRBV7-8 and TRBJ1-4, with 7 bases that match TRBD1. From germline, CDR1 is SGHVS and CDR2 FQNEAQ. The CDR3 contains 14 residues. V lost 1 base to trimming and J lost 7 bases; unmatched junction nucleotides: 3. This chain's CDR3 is CASSLVRGVEKLFF. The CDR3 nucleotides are TGTGCCAGCAGCTTAGTCAGGGGGGTTGAAAAACTGTTTTTT.

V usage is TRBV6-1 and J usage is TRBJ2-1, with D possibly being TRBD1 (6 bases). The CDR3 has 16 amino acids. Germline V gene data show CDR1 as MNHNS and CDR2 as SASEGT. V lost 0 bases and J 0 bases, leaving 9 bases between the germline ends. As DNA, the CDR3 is TGTGCCAGCAGTGAAGCGGGGACAAGCTCCTACAATGAGCAGTTCTTC. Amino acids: CASSEAGTSSYNEQFF.

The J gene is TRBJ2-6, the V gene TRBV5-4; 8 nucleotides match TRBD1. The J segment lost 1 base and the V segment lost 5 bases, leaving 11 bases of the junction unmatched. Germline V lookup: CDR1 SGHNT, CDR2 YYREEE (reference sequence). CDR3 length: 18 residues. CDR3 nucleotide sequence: TGTGCCAGCAGGAAGCAGGGACAGGCGCCGTCTGGGGCCAACGTCCTGACTTTC. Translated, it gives CASRKQGQAPSGANVLTF.

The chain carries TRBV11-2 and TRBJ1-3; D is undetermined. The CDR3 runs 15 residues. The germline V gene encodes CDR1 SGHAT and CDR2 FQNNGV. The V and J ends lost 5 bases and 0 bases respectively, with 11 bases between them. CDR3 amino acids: CASSALDYSGNTIYF. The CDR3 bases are TGTGCCAGCAGCGCGCTCGACTACTCTGGAAACACCATATATTTT.

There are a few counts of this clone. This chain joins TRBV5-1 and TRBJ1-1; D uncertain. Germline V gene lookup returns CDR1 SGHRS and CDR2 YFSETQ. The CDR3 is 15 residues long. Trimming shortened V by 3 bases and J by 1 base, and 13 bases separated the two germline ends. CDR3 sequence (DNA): TGCGCCAGCAGCTACGGGAGCGCTACGAACACTGAAGCTTTCTTT. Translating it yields CASSYGSATNTEAFF.

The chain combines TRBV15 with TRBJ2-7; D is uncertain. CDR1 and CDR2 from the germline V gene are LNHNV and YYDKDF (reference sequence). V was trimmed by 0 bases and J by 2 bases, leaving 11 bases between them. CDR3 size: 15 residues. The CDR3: CATSRDLAATYEQYF. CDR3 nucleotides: TGTGCCACCAGCAGAGATCTGGCAGCCACCTACGAGCAGTACTTC.

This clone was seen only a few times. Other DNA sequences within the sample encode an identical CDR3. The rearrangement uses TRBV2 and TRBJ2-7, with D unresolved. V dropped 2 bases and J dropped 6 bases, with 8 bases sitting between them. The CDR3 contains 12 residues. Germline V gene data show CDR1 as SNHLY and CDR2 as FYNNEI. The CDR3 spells CASSENSPEQYF. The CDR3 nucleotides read TGTGCCAGCAGTGAAAATTCCCCCGAGCAGTACTTC.

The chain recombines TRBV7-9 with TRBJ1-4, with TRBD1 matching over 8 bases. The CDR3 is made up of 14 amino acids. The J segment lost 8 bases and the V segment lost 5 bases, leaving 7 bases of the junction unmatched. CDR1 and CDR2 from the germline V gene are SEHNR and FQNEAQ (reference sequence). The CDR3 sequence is CASSRAGGTEKLFF. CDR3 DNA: TGTGCCAGCAGCCGGGCAGGGGGCACGGAAAAACTGTTTTTT.

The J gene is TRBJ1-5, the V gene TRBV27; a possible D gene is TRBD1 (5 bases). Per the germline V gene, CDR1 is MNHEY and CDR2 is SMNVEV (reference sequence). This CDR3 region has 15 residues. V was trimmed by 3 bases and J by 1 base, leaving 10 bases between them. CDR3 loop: CASSLAGRSNQPQHF. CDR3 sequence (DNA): TGTGCCAGCAGTTTGGCAGGGAGGAGCAATCAGCCCCAGCATTTT.

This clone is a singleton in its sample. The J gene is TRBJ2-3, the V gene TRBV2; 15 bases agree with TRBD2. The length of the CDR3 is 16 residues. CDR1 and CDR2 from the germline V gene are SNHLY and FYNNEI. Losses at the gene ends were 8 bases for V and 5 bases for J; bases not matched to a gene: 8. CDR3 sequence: CASSGLAGGQEDTQYF. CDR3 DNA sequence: TGTGCCAGCTCCGGACTAGCGGGAGGGCAGGAAGATACGCAGTATTTT.

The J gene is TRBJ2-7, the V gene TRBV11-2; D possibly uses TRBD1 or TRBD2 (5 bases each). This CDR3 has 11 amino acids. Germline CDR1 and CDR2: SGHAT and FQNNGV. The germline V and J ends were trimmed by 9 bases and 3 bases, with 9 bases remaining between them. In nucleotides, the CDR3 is TGTGCCAGTGAGGGGATCTACGAGCAGTACTTC. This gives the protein CASEGIYEQYF.